This record concerns one TCR beta chain sequence. This entry is derived from a study of T cells after yellow fever vaccination. The CDR3 consists of 12 residues. V lost 2 bases, J lost 5 bases, and 7 bases lay in between. The germline V gene encodes CDR1 SGHKS and CDR2 YYEKEE (reference sequence). TCRdb itself ran the 5' RACE reads through MiXCR, one entry per CDR3 protein. The sample has under 350,000 distinct CDR3 sequences, approximately 4% seen once; the top ten hold roughly 24%. The sequencing used PBMCs, collected 5 days after the yellow fever booster vaccination. The origin of this receptor is a man younger than 35 who received the YFV17D yellow fever vaccine. V and J are TRBV5-5 and TRBJ2-5, with D unclear. CDR3 sequence (DNA): TGTGCCAGCAGCTTCGATTCCGAGACCCAGTACTTC. Translation gives CASSFDSETQYF.